This T cell receptor (beta chain) originates from a study of graft-versus-host responses after intestinal transplantation. Of note for this clone: Its antigen is undetermined.

CDR1 and CDR2 from the germline V gene are SGHAT and FQNNGV. Trimming stripped 1 base from V and 0 bases from J, with 7 bases between. CDR3 size: 16 residues. The data were produced by immunoSEQ multiplex PCR, yet TCRdb's version contains in-frame clones alone and is incomplete. The sample consists of over 100,000 clones, approximately 84% of them appearing once. The material was unstimulated CD4+ T cells sorted from spleen or lymph node cells, obtained before intestinal transplant. This clonotype was sampled from a human donor who received an intestinal transplant. The chain employs TRBV11-2 and TRBJ1-6; D is unresolved. The CDR3 sequence: CASSLGPDSYNSPLHF. In nucleotides, the CDR3 is TGTGCCAGCAGCTTAGGTCCAGACTCCTATAATTCACCCCTCCACTTT.